This entry concerns a single TCR beta chain. This clonotype showed up just a few times. The specificity of this receptor is unknown. No base quality information exists; no much larger clone differs at one position. The cysteine opens and the phenylalanine closes a CDR3 of 14 amino acids. Only the CDR3 DNA is retained, 42 bases long and in frame from the first base. V drops 8 bases and J drops 3 bases, leaving 17 bases in between. According to the germline V gene (reference sequence), CDR1 reads DFQATT and CDR2 reads SNEGSKA. The donors were roughly 38 Caucasian individuals from Russia, aged roughly 6 to 100 years, who were systemically healthy. Each donor gave around 9 milliliters of peripheral blood, collected into EDTA-treated Vacutainer tubes. PBMCs were isolated by Ficoll-Paque density-gradient centrifugation, with at least 6.5 million obtained per sample. Trizol reagent was used to extract total RNA from the PBMCs, yielding at least 5 micrograms per sample. The percentages of naive CD45RAhigh/CD27high T cells were determined by flow cytometry on a PBMC aliquot from every donor.

Libraries were constructed by 5' RACE. TCRdb lists the instrument as Illumina HiSeq 2500. A second PCR of about 7 to 12 cycles was run with a J-beta primer mix and a sample-barcoded 5' primer. A template-switch 5' adaptor carrying 12 random nucleotides introduced a unique molecular identifier onto each TCR beta cDNA molecule. Each sample yielded at least 2.5 million CDR3-containing paired-end reads. First-strand cDNA synthesis was performed from all RNA using the Mint cDNA synthesis kit, with priming by a TRBC-specific oligonucleotide. After uracil-DNA glycosylase treatment, a first 18-cycle PCR used universal primers M1SS and BC2_uni_R on all cDNA. Per the original workflow: For normalization, 1 million high-quality reads, each with a distinct molecular identifier, were randomly selected from each sample. Instead of being binned into consensus sequences, reads that shared molecular identifiers were thrown out. MiTCR, run with a Q25 quality threshold and the strictest error-elimination algorithm, handled CDR3 identification, clonotype clustering and error correction. Lower-bound total TCR beta diversity was estimated with a nonparametric unseen species model using Euler transformation. Starting from the raw public reads, TCRdb applied fastp trimming at Q25, assembled clones with MiXCR and retained in-frame beta chains. Every entry covers one CDR3 protein and lists the most common genes and DNA from its rows. These V and J calls derive from TCRdb rather than the authors' analysis. This sample holds about 1.5 million distinct CDR3 sequences; about 42% were observed only once. The ten largest clonotypes hold just over 4% of the sample.

The entry originates in a study of blood T cells in healthy people across ages (dated by TCRdb to the mid-2010s). About the investigation overall: In model experiments, roughly one uniquely barcoded TCR beta cDNA molecule per two T cells was captured by template switching. Donors of different ages were randomly distributed across sequencing lanes to avoid experimental bias. The donors were divided into four age groups: young (average around 15 years), middle-aged (around 37), aged (around 67) and long-lived (around 80). For two donors (one aged 18 to 29 and one aged 80 or older), the study analyzed two additional independent replicas of 1 million unique cDNA reads from the same blood draw. The study measured age-related changes in TCR beta repertoire diversity using deep sequencing normalized with unique cDNA molecular identifiers. On the study overall, not on this receptor specifically: Total diversity estimates from one million sequenced T cells were considered lower bounds and underestimates. Because profiling used bulk unsorted PBMCs, naive and antigen-experienced compartments could not be compared conclusively. Because donor CMV infection status was unknown, age-related changes in expanded clonotypes were potentially confounded. As age increased, observed TCR beta diversity per million T cells dropped in a roughly linear way, and a significant reduction was already evident by age approximately 40. Compared with the aged group, the long-lived group had more naive CD4+ T cells, fewer expanded clones and increased TCR diversity, suggesting age selection. A strong correlation was found between observed TCR beta diversity and the percentage of naive T cells measured by flow cytometry.

The sequence was obtained from a woman aged 18-29 years in good health. The chain couples TRBV20-1 to TRBJ2-1, with no D gene named confidently. Sequencing was carried out using blood. CDR3 protein: CSTITPLIYNEQFF. The DNA sequence reads TGCAGTACTATCACTCCTCTAATCTACAATGAGCAGTTCTTC.